Described below is a single TCR beta chain sequence and its context. There is no known antigen for this receptor. One base away there is no much larger clone; base qualities are not given. The entire amount of isolated RNA was reverse transcribed using the High Capacity cDNA Reverse Transcription Kit, so the sequenced TCRB transcripts were expressed ones. Naive, central memory and regulatory T cell samples underwent deep immunoSEQ sequencing, averaging roughly 3.3 million total reads per sample. Sorted cells were lysed in RLT buffer, and RNA was extracted using DNase-treated RNeasy Micro or Mini kits according to cell number. To prevent cross-contamination, every cell subset was processed on its own, while patient and healthy donor samples were processed together. The immunoSEQ multiplex PCR was used to amplify TCRB sequences from cDNA, generating 87-bp fragments that spanned the CDR3 region. The amplicons were sequenced using the Illumina HiSeq platform. Regarding the original processing steps: PCR bias was corrected computationally using synthetic template baselines, and reads within Hamming distance 2 were collapsed, with unmergeable singletons discarded. By aligning reads against IMGT, V, D and J genes, CDR3 length, and insertions or deletions at six rearrangement sites were assigned. Within each subset, clonotype counts were normalized to the number of sorted cells before true diversity and Gini coefficients were calculated with the tcR R package. The overlap coefficient, calculated on TCRB nucleotide sequences, was used to quantify repertoire sharing. Out-of-frame TCRB sequences from naive cells were analyzed to stand in for the pre-selection repertoire. TCRdb mirrors the immuneACCESS table, restricted to in-frame sequences. Some clones are absent from its copies; in checked studies, under half trace to an unresolved V gene, and the reason for the others is unknown. V, J and clone size were drawn from that table, and D and trimming were deduced from the DNA. The sample table records 400,000 or so clones; around 12% of these occur just once. The ten largest clones represent 0.0095% to 0.012% of the sample.

The data stem from a study of beta chain features in type 1 diabetes (dated by TCRdb to the late 2010s). Describing the broader study: Mean age, gender distribution, total cell number and subset yield were not different between patients and healthy donors. A total of 107,917,701 sorted cells were examined across all samples, and RNA yield correlated strongly with the number of cells per subset. In the study, recently diagnosed type 1 diabetes patients and matched healthy donors were compared on the TCRB repertoires of their sorted circulating CD4+ T cell subsets. Naive and central memory subsets were obtained from all 28 donors, but regulatory and stem cell-like memory subsets were isolated from only 8 patients and about 8 healthy donors.

Each donor gave one peripheral blood draw, roughly 120 mL on average, collected into heparinised tubes. Naive, central memory, regulatory and stem cell-like memory CD4+ T cells were sorted on a BD FACSAria II using a panel including CD45RO, CCR7, CD25, CD127, CD95 and CD27. Purity was above 98% for every sorted population. PBMCs were isolated right away by Lymphoprep density gradient centrifugation and were stained directly, without culture. To minimize batch effects, samples were stained and sorted in pairs, one healthy donor with one patient per experiment. What the study reported, not specific to this receptor: Type 1 diabetes patients showed a moderate but significant shortening of TCRB CDR3 length in all four CD4+ subsets. Because the HLA sub-analyses included only small numbers of individuals, any influence of HLA type on TCRB rearrangement was left unresolved. Naive, central memory and regulatory TCRB repertoires appeared to be more alike among patients than among healthy donors. Because cDNA rather than genomic DNA was sequenced, highly expressing activated cells could have been over-represented, although no difference in activation and CD3 levels was found between groups. PCR may preferentially amplify shorter templates, but because patient and control samples were amplified and corrected together, any resulting skew would affect both groups equally. At VDJ recombination sites, type 1 diabetes patients had fewer insertions and more deleted nucleotides, which implies abnormalities in thymic rearrangement.

Sequenced input: naive CD4+ T cells from blood. The cell subset or site label for this specimen denotes: true naive CD4+ T cells. The receptor was isolated from a woman in her late teens or twenties with type 1 diabetes.

CDR3 loop: CSGGTLYEQFF. In nucleotides, the sequence is TGCAGCGGGGGGACTCTTTATGAGCAGTTCTTC. The rearrangement combines TRBV29-1 with TRBJ2-1; TRBD2 could be the D gene, as 6 bases match. At the junction V is shortened by 7 bases and J by 8 bases, with 12 bases in between. Via the germline V gene, CDR1 is SQVTM and CDR2 ANQGSEA. From the cysteine through the phenylalanine, the CDR3 covers 11 amino acids. The DNA shown is the 33-base CDR3, in frame from base 1.